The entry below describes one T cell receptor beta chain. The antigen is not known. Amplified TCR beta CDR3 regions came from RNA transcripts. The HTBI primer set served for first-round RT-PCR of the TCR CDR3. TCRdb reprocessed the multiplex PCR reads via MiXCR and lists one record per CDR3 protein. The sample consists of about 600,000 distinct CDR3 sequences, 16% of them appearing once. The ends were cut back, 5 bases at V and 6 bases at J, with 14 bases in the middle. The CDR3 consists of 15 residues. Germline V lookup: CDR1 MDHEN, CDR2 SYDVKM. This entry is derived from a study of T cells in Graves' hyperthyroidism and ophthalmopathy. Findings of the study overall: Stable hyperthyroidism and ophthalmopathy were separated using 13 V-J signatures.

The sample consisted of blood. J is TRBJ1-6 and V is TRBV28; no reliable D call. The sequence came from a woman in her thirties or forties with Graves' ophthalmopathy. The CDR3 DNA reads TGTGCCAGCAGTCCCCCCCTGGCAGCTAATTCACCCCTCCACTTT. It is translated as CASSPPLAANSPLHF.